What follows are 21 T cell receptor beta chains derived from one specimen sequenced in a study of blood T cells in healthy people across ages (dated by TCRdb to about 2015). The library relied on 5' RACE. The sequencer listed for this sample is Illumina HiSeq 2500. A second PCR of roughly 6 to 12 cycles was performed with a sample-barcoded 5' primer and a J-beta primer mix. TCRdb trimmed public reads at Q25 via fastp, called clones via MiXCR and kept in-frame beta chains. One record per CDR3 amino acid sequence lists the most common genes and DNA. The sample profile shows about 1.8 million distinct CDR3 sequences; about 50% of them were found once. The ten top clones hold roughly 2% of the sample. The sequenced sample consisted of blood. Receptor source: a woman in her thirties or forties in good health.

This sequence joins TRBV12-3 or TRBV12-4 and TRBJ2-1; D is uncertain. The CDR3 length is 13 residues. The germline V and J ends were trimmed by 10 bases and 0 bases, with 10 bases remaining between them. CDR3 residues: CAIKASSYNEQFF. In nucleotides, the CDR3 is TGTGCCATAAAAGCGAGCTCCTACAATGAGCAGTTCTTC.

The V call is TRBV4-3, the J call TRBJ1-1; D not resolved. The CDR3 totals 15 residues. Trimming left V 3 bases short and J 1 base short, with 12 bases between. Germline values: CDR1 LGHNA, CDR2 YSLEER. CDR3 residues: CASSQEITPNTEAFF. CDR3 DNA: TGCGCCAGCAGCCAGGAAATAACCCCGAACACTGAAGCTTTCTTT.

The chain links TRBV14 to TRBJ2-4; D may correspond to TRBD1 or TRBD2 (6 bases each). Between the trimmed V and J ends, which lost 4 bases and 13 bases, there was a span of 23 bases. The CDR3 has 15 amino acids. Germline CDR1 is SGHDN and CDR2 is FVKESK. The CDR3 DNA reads TGTGCCAGCAGCCTGGCCGGGACACTTCTACGGGAGCAGTACTTC. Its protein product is CASSLAGTLLREQYF. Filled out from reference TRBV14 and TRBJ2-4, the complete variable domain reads EAGVTQFPSHSVIEKGQTVTLRCDPISGHDNLYWYRRVMGKEIKFLLHFVKESKQDESGMPNNRFLAERTGGTYSTLKVQPAELEDSGVYFCASSLAGTLLREQYFGAGTRLSVL.

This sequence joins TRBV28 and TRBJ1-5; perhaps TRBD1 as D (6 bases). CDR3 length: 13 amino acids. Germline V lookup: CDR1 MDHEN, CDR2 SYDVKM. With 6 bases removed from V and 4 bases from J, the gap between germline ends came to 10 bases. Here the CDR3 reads CASRDRMNQPQHF. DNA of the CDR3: TGTGCCAGCAGGGACAGAATGAATCAGCCCCAGCATTTT.

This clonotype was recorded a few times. CDR3 amino acids: CASSLSGVGTQYF. The DNA for the CDR3 is TGTGCCAGCAGTTTATCAGGTGTCGGGACCCAGTACTTC. This sequence joins TRBV27 and TRBJ2-7; D remains ambiguous. Near its end, the DNA agrees better with TRBJ2-5, so the J call may be wrong. There are 13 residues in the CDR3. CDR1 is MNHEY, CDR2 SMNVEV, per germline (reference sequence).

CDR3 amino acids: CASSLDRTGTTYEQYF. The CDR3 region has the DNA TGTGCCAGCAGCTTAGACCGGACGGGAACCACCTACGAGCAGTACTTC. This sequence joins TRBV13 and TRBJ2-7; possible D gene TRBD2, 5 bases. The CDR3 sequence is 16 residues long. Looked up from germline, CDR1 is PRHDT and CDR2 is FYEKMQ (reference sequence). The germline V and J ends were trimmed by 1 base and 2 bases, with 15 bases remaining between them.

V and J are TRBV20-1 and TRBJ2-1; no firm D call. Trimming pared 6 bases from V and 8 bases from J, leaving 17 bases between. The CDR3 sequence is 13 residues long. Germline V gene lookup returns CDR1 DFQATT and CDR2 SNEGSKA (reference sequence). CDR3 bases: TGCAGTGCCAAACCCCTGCTGACCTATGAGCAGTTCTTC. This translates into CSAKPLLTYEQFF.

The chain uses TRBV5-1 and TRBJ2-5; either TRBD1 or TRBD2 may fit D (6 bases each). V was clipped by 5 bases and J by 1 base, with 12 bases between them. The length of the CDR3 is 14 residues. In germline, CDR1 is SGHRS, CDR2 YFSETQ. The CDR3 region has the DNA TGCGCCAGCAGTTCGGGGGCACCCCAAGAGACCCAGTACTTC. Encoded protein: CASSSGAPQETQYF.

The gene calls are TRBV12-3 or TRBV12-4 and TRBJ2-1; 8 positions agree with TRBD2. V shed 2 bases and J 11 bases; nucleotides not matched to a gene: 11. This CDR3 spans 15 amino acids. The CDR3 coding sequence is TGTGCCAGCAGTTTATCGGGCGGGGGGAGCCCCCAGCAGTTCTTC. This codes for CASSLSGGGSPQQFF.

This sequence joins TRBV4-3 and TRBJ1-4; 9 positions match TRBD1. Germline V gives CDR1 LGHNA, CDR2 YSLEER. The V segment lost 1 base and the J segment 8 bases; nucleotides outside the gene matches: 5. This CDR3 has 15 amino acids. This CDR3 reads CASSQGDRDDEKLFF. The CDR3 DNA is TGCGCCAGCAGCCAAGGGGACAGGGACGACGAAAAACTGTTTTTT.

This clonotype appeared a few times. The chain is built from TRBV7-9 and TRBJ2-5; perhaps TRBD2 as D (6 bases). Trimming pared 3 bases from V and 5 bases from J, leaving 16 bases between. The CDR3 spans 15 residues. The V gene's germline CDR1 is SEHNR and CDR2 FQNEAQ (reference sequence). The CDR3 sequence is CASSLSEGFWETQYF. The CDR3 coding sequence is TGTGCCAGCAGCTTGTCGGAGGGTTTCTGGGAGACCCAGTACTTC.

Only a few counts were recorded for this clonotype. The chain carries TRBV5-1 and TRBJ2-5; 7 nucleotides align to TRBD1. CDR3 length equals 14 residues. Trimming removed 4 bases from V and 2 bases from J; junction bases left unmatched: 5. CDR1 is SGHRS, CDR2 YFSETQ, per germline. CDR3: CASSITRGQETQYF. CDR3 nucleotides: TGCGCCAGCAGCATAACCAGGGGGCAAGAGACCCAGTACTTC.

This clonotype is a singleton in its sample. CDR3 amino acids: CASSFPAMTATDSGANVLTF. The CDR3 coding sequence is TGTGCCAGCAGTTTCCCCGCTATGACAGCCACTGACTCTGGGGCCAACGTCCTGACTTTC. The genes are TRBV6-2 or TRBV6-3 and TRBJ2-6; D perhaps matches TRBD1 (5 bases). Trimming removed 4 bases from V and 0 bases from J, with 22 bases in between. CDR3 length: 20 amino acids. Germline V gene sequence: CDR1 MNHEY, CDR2 SVGEGT.

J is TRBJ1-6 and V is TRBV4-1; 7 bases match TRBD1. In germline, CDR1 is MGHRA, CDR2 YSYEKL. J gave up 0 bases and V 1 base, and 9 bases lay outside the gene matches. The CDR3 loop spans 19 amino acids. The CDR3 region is CASSQVGTDLSSYNSPLHF. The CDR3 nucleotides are TGCGCCAGCAGCCAAGTAGGGACAGACTTAAGCTCCTATAATTCACCCCTCCACTTT.

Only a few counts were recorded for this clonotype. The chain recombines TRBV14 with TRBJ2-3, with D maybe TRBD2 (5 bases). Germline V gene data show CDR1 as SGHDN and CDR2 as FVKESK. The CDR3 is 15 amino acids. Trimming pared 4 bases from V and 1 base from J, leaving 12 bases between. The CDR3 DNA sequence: TGTGCCAGCAGCCTACTGCTCGGGGGCACAGATACGCAGTATTTT. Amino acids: CASSLLLGGTDTQYF.

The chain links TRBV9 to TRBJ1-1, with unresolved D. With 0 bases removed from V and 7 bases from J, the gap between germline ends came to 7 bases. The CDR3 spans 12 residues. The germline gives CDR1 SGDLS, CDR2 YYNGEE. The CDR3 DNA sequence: TGTGCCAGCAGCGTAGTGGGAGATGAAGCTTTCTTT. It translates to CASSVVGDEAFF.

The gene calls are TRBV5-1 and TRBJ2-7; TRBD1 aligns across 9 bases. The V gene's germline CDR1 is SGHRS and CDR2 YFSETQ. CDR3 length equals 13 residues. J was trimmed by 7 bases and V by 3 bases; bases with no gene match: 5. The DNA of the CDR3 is TGCGCCAGCAGCTGGACAGGGGACAATGAGCAGTACTTC. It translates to CASSWTGDNEQYF.

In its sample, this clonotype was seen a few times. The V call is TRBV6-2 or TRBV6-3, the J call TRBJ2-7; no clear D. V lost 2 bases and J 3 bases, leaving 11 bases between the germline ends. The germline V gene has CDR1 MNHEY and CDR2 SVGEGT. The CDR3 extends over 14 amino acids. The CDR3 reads CASSYAGHLYEQYF. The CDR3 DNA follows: TGTGCCAGCAGTTACGCAGGCCACCTCTACGAGCAGTACTTC.

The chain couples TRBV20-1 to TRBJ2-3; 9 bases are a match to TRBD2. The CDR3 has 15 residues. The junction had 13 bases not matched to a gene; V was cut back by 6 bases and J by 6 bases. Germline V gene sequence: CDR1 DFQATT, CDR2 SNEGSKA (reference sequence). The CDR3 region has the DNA TGCAGTGCACCGGGACTAGCACTTTCTCCCGATACGCAGTATTTT. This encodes CSAPGLALSPDTQYF.

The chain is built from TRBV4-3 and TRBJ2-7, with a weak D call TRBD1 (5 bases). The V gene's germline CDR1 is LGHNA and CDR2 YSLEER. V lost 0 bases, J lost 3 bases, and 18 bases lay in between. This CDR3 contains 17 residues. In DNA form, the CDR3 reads TGCGCCAGCAGCCAAGAGGAAAGCTTTGGGGCAGTCTACGAGCAGTACTTC. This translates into CASSQEESFGAVYEQYF.

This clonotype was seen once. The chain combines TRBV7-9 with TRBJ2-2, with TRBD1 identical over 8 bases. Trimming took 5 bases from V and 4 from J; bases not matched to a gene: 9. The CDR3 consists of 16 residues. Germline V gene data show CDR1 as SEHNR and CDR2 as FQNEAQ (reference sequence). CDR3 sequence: CASSARQGLLTGELFF. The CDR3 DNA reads TGTGCCAGCAGCGCCCGACAGGGGTTACTCACCGGGGAGCTGTTTTTT.